This T cell receptor (beta chain) derives from a study of blood T cell repertoires in COVID-19. After removal of 4 bases from V and 7 bases from J, the junction contained 10 bases not matched to a gene. The CDR3 runs to 15 residues. Germline assignment: CDR1 SGHVS and CDR2 FQNEAQ. Original methodology: Reference gene primer amplification yielded estimated nucleated cell counts. Assay used: immunoSEQ multiplex PCR; TCRdb lists only in-frame clones, some missing. The V and J calls and clone size come from that table; D and trimming were worked out from the DNA. Among approximately 130,000 clones listed, roughly four fifths were seen once.

Sequenced sample: peripheral blood. The receptor was derived from a human donor in a cohort sampled during active COVID-19. The chain combines TRBV7-8 with TRBJ1-3, with 7 positions matching TRBD1. The CDR3 nucleotides read TGTGCCAGCAGCTCCCCAGCCATAGGGGGCAACACCATATATTTT. It codes for CASSSPAIGGNTIYF.